This entry describes one T cell receptor (beta chain). Authors' methods: Amplifying reference gene primers gave estimates of nucleated cell counts. Produced via immunoSEQ multiplex PCR; TCRdb's table is partial and in-frame only. V and J calls and clone size follow that table, whereas D and trimming were derived from the DNA. This sample has about 220,000 clones, with 80% to 90% found just once. The sample is drawn from a study of blood T cell repertoires in COVID-19. Study overall: PBMCs, B-cell-depleted T cells, or T cells provided the cDNA or gDNA that made up the material.

CDR1 is SGHNT and CDR2 is YYREEE in the germline V gene (reference sequence). CDR3 size: 15 residues. V trimming: 1 base; J trimming: 3 bases; junction bases outside the gene matches: 2. Everyone who took part was roughly 18 to 100 years old, and they came from roughly 25 US areas. Participant-reported clinical history was the basis for cohort assignment. This rearrangement joins TRBV5-4 to TRBJ2-1; 9 bases are a match to TRBD2. This sequence was found in a young woman in a cohort exposed to, infected with or recovered from COVID-19 (not recorded which). The sample was PBMCs or T cells enriched from blood (not recorded which). The chain's CDR3 is CASSLTSGFYNEQFF. The DNA for the CDR3 is TGTGCCAGCAGCTTGACTAGCGGGTTCTACAATGAGCAGTTCTTC.